This T cell receptor beta chain was obtained from a study of blood T cell repertoires in COVID-19. On the study more broadly: Both acute and convalescent COVID-19 samples were obtained from the United States, Italy and Spain. PBMCs, B-cell-depleted T cells, or T cells were the source of the cDNA or gDNA that made up the material.

Authors' data handling: Amplification with reference gene primers provided the estimates of nucleated cell counts. Only in-frame clones appear in the TCRdb table, and some are missing; sequencing was by immunoSEQ multiplex PCR. D and trimming were read from the DNA, whereas the V and J calls and clone size are those reported in that table. This sample yields tens of thousands of clones, of which 83% are seen a single time; around 36% belongs to the top ten. This CDR3 contains 15 residues. Germline V gene sequence: CDR1 KGHSH, CDR2 LQKENI. The ends were cut back, 1 base at V and 7 bases at J, with 17 bases in the middle. The sample holds one count of this clone.

The chain links TRBV18 to TRBJ2-7; D is possibly TRBD1 (8 bases). The source of this sequence is a man at least 80 years old with active or convalescent COVID-19. Sequenced material: peripheral blood. The CDR3 DNA is TGTGCCAGCTCACCACAAGGGACAGGACTAGGGGAGCAGTACTTC. It translates to CASSPQGTGLGEQYF.